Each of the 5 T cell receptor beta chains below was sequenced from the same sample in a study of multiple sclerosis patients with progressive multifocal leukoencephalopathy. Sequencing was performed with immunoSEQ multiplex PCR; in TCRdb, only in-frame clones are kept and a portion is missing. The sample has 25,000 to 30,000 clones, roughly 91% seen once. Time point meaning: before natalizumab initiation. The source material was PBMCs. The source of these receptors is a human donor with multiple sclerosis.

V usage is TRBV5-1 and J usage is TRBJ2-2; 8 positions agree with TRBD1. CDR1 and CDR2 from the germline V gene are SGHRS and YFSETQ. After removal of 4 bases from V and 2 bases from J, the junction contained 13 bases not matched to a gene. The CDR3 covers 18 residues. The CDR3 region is CASSPIPSTGGNTGELFF. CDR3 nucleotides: TGCGCCAGCAGCCCCATCCCGAGTACAGGGGGTAACACCGGGGAGCTGTTTTTT.

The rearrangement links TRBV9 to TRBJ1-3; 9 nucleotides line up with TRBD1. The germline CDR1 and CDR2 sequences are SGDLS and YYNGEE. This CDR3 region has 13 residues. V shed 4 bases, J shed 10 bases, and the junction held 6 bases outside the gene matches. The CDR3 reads CASSPSGQGTIYF. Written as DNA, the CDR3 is TGTGCCAGCAGCCCCTCGGGACAGGGTACCATATATTTT.

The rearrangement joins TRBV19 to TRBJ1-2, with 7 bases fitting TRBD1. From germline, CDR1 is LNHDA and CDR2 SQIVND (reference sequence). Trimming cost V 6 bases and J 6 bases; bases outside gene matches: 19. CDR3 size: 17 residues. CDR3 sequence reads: CASRILLRQGWRNGYTF. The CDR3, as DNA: TGTGCCAGTAGGATCCTTCTCCGACAGGGATGGAGGAATGGCTACACCTTC.

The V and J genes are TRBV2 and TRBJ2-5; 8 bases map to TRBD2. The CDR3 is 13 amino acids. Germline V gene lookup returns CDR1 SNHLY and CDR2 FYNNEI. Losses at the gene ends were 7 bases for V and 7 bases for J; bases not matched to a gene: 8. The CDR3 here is CASTLTSVGTQYF. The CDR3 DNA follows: TGTGCCAGCACCCTGACTAGCGTAGGGACCCAGTACTTC.

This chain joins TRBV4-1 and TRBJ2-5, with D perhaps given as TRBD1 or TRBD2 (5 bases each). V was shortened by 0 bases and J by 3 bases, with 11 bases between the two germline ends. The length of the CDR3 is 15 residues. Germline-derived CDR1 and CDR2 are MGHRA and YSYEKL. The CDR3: CASSQDPGREETQYF. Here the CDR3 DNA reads TGCGCCAGCAGCCAAGATCCGGGACGAGAAGAGACCCAGTACTTC.